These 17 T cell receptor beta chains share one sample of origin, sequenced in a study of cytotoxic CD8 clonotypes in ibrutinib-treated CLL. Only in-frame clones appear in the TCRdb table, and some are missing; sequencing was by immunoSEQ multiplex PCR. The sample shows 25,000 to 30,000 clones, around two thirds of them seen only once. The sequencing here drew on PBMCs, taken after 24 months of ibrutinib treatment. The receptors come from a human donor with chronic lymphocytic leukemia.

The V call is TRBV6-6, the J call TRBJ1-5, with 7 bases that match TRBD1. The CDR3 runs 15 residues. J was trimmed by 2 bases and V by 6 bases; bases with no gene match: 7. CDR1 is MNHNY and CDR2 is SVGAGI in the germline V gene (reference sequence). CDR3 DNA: TGTGCCAGCAGAGCAGACAGGGTTGGCAATCAGCCCCAGCATTTT. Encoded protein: CASRADRVGNQPQHF.

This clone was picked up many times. CDR3 sequence reads: CASSFGGEAFF. The CDR3 DNA follows: TGTGCCAGCAGCTTCGGGGGAGAAGCTTTCTTT. The chain is built from TRBV7-9 and TRBJ1-1; D might be TRBD1 (5 bases). Germline CDR1 SEHNR, CDR2 FQNEAQ (reference sequence). This CDR3 has 11 amino acids. V was pared by 3 bases and J by 8 bases, with 7 bases between.

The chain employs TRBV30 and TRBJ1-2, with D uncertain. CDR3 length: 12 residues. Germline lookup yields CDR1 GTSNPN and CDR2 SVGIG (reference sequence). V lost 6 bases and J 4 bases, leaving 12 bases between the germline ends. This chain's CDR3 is CACLRRGYGYTF. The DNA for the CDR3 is TGTGCCTGTCTACGTCGAGGCTATGGCTACACCTTC.

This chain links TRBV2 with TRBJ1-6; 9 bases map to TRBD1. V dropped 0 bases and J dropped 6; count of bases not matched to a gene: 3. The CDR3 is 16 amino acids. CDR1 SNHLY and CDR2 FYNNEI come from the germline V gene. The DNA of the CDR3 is TGTGCCAGCAGTGAAGCATCGGGACAGGGTAATTCACCCCTCCACTTT. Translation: CASSEASGQGNSPLHF. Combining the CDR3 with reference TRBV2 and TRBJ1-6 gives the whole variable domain EPEVTQTPSHQVTQMGQEVILRCVPISNHLYFYWYRQILGQKVEFLVSFYNNEISEKSEIFDDQFSVERPDGSNFTLKIRSTKLEDSAMYFCASSEASGQGNSPLHFGNGTRLTVT.

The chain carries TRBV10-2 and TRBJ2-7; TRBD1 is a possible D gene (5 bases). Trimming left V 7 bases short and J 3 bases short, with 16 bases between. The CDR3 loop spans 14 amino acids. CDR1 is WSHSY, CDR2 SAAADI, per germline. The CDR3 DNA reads TGCGCCAGCACAGGGCCCAGGGTAAACTACGAGCAGTACTTC. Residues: CASTGPRVNYEQYF.

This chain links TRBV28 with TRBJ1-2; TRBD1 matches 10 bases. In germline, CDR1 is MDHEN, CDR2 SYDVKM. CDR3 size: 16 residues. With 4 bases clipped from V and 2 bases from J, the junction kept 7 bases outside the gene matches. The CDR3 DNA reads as TGTGCCAGCAGTTCCCTGGACAGGGGGACCAACTATGGCTACACCTTC. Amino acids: CASSSLDRGTNYGYTF.

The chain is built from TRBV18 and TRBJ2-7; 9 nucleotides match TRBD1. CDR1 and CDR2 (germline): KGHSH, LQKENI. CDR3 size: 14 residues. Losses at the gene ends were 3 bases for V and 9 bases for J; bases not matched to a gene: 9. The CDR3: CASSPGTGREGQYF. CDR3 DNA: TGTGCCAGCTCACCCGGGACAGGGCGAGAGGGGCAGTACTTC.

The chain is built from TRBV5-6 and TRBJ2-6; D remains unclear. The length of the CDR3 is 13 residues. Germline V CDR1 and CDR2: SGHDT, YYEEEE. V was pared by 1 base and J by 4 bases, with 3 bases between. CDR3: CASSLTGANVLTF. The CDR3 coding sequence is TGTGCCAGCAGCTTGACCGGGGCCAACGTCCTGACTTTC.

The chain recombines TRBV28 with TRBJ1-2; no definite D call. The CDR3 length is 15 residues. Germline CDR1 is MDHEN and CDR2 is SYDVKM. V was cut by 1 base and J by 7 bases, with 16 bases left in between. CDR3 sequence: CASSLLGPAEGGYTF. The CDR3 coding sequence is TGTGCCAGCAGTTTATTGGGCCCTGCAGAGGGTGGCTACACCTTC.

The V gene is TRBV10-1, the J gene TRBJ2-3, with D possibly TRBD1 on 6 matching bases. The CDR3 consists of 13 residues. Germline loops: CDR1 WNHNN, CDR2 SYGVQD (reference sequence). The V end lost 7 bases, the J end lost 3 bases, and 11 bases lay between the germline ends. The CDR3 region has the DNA TGCGCCAGCATACAAGGGGGAACAGATACGCAGTATTTT. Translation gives CASIQGGTDTQYF.

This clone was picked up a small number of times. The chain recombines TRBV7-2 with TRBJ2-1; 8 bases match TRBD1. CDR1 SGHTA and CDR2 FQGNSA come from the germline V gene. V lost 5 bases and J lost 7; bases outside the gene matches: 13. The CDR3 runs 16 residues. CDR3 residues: CASSHLTGAFGNEQFF. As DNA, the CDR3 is TGTGCCAGCAGCCACTTGACAGGGGCCTTCGGGAATGAGCAGTTCTTC.

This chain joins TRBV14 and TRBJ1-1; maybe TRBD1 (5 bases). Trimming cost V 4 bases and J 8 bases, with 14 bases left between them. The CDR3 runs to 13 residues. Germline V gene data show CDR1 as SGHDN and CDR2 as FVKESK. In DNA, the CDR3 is TGTGCCAGCAGCCTCCAATGGGACGGCGAAGCTTTCTTT. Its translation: CASSLQWDGEAFF.

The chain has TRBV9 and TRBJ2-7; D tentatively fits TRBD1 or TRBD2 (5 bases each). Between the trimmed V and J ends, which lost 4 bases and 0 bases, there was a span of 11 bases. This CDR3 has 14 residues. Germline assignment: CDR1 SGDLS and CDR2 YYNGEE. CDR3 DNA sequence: TGTGCCAGCAGCCTCCGTGGGGGCTCCTACGAGCAGTACTTC. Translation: CASSLRGGSYEQYF.

As DNA, the CDR3 is TGTGCCAGTAGTATCGGCGGCAGGGGGCTTTTACCCCCCCCCAACATTCAGTACTTC. This codes for CASSIGGRGLLPPPNIQYF. V usage is TRBV19 and J usage is TRBJ2-4, with 8 bases identical to TRBD1. The CDR3 totals 19 residues. J gave up 7 bases and V 3 bases, and 20 bases lay outside the gene matches. From germline, CDR1 is LNHDA and CDR2 SQIVND (reference sequence).

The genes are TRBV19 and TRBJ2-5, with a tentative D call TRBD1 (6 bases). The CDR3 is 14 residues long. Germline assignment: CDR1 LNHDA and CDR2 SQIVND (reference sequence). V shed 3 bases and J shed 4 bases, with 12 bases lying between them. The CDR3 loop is CASSMGDIRETQYF. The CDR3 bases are TGTGCCAGTAGTATGGGGGACATAAGAGAGACCCAGTACTTC.

CDR3 DNA sequence: TGCGCCAGCAGCACCAGACTAGCGGGTGCCGAGCAGTACTTC. Translation gives CASSTRLAGAEQYF. The V and J genes are TRBV5-1 and TRBJ2-7; the match to TRBD2 covers 10 bases. Germline V gene data show CDR1 as SGHRS and CDR2 as YFSETQ. There are 14 residues in the CDR3. V shed 4 bases, J shed 6 bases, and the junction held 7 bases outside the gene matches.

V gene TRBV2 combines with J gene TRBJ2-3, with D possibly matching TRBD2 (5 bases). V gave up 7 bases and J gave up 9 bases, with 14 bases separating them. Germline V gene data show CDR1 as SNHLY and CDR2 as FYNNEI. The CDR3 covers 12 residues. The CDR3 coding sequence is TGTGCCAGCATGGAGCGCGGGCGGACGCAGTATTTT. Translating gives CASMERGRTQYF.